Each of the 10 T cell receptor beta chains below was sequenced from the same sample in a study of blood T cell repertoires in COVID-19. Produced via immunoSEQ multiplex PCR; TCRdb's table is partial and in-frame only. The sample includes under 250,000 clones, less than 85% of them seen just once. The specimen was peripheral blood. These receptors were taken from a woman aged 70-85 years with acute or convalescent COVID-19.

CDR3 loop: CASSPGQGAGNSPLHF. Here the CDR3 DNA reads TGCGCCAGCAGCCCGGGGCAGGGGGCAGGAAATTCACCCCTCCACTTT. This chain links TRBV5-1 with TRBJ1-6; 8 bases fit TRBD1. The trim removed 4 bases at V and 7 bases at J, leaving 10 bases unmatched. This CDR3 region has 16 residues. Per germline, CDR1 SGHRS and CDR2 YFSETQ. The whole variable domain, filled in from reference TRBV5-1 and TRBJ1-6, reads KAGVTQTPRYLIKTRGQQVTLSCSPISGHRSVSWYQQTPGQGLQFLFEYFSETQRNKGNFPGRFSGRQFSNSRSEMNVSTLELGDSALYLCASSPGQGAGNSPLHFGNGTRLTVT.

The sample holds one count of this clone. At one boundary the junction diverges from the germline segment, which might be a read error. CDR3 coding DNA: TGTACCATCAGTGAACCAGGGCAGAATGAGCAGTTCTTC. It translates to CTISEPGQNEQFF. V gene TRBV10-3 combines with J gene TRBJ2-1; TRBD1 might be the D (5 bases). The CDR3 length is 13 residues. The germline V gene encodes CDR1 ENHRY and CDR2 SYGVKD.

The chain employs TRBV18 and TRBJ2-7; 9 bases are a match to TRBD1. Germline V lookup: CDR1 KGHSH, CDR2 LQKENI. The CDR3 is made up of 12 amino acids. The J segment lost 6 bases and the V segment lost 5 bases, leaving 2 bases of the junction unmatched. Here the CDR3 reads CASSGQGSEQYV. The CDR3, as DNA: TGTGCCAGCTCAGGACAGGGGAGCGAGCAGTACGTC.

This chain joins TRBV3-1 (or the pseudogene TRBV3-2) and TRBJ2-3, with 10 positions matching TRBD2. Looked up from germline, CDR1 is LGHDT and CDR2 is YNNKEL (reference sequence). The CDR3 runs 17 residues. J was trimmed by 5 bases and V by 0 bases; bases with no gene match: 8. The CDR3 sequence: CASSQDLVASGGDTQYF. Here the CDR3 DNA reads TGTGCCAGCAGCCAAGATTTAGTTGCTAGCGGGGGAGATACGCAGTATTTT.

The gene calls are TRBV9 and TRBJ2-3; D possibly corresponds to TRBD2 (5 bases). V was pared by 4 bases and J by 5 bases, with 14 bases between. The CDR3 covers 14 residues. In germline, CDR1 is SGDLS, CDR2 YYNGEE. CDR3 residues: CASSKGPEGDTQYF. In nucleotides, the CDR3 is TGTGCCAGCAGCAAAGGGCCTGAGGGAGATACGCAGTATTTT.

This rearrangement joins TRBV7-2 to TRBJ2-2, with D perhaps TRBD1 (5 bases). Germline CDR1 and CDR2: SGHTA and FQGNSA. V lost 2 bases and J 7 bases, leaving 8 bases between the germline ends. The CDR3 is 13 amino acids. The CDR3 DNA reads TGTGCCAGCAGCTTACGACAGAGCGGGGAGCTGTTTTTT. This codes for CASSLRQSGELFF.

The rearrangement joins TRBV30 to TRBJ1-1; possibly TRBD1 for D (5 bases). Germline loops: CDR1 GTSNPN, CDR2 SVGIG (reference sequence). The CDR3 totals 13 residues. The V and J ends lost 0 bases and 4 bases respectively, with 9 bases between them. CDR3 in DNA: TGTGCCTGGAGTGTAAAGGGGTTCACTGAAGCTTTCTTT. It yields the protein CAWSVKGFTEAFF.

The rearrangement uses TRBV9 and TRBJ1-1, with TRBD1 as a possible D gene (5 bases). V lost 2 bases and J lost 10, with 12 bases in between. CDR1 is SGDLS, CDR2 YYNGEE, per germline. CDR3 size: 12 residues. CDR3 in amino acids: CASSVLRGVAFF. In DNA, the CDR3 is TGTGCCAGCAGCGTTCTGCGGGGGGTAGCTTTCTTT.

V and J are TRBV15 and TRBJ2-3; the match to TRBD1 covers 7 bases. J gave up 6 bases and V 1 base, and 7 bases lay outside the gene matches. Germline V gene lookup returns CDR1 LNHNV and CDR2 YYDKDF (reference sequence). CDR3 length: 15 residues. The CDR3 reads CATSRGWTGADTQYF. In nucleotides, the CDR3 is TGTGCCACCAGCAGAGGGTGGACAGGCGCCGATACGCAGTATTTT.

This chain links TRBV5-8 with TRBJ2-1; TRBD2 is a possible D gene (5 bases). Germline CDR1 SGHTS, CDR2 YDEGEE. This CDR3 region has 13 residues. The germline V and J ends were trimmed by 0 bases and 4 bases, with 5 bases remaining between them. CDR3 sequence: CASSLGGYNEQFF. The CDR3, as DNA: TGTGCCAGCAGCTTGGGAGGGTACAATGAGCAGTTCTTC.